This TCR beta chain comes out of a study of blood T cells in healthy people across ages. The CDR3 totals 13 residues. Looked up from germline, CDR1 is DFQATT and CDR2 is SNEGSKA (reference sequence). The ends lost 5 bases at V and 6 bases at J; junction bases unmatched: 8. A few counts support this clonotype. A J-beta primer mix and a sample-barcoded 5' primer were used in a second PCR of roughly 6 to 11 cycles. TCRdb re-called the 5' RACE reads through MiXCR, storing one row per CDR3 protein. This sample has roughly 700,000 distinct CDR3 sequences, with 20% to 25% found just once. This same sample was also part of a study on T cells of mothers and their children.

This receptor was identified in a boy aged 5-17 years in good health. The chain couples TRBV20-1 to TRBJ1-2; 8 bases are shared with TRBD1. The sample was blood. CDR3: CSAARTGLDGYTF. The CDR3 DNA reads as TGCAGTGCTGCCCGGACAGGGCTGGATGGCTACACCTTC.